The sequence of this TCR beta chain was determined in a study of cytomegalovirus exposure and HLA in healthy donors. In the study overall: An early data release held approximately 85 million unique TCRs from HLA-typed donors. Findings of the study overall: Analysis performed later showed TCR beta chains linked to HLA being more clonally expanded than equally common others.

The CDR3 is 14 residues long. CDR1 is PRHDT and CDR2 is FYEKMQ in the germline V gene (reference sequence). Germline trimming cut 5 bases from V and 7 bases from J; bases unmatched to any gene: 7. Worth noting for this clone: The target antigen is unknown.

This PCR relied on a set of 60 Vbeta primers and 13 Jbeta primers. Sequenced by immunoSEQ multiplex PCR; TCRdb stores in-frame clones only, minus some. This table has about 160,000 clones, almost 80% appearing once. V and J are TRBV13 and TRBJ1-4; 7 bases line up with TRBD1. This receptor was obtained from a young man in good health and CMV-seronegative. Sequencing was carried out using PBMCs. DNA of the CDR3: TGTGCCAGCAGCCCTTTTGGGGACAGTGAAAAACTGTTTTTT. Its translation is CASSPFGDSEKLFF.